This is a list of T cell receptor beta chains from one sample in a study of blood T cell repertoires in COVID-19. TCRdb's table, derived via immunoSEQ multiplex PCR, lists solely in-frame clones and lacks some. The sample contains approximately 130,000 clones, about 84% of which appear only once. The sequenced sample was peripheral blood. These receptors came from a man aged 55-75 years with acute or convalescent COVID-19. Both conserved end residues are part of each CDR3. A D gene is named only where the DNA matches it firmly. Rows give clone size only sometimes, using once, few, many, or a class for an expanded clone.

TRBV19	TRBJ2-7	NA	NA	CASSNSGHRGYEQYF	TGTGCCAGTAGTAACTCGGGACATAGGGGCTACGAGCAGTACTTC
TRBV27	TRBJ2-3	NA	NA	CASIDIPTDTQYF	TGTGCCAGCATCGACATCCCCACAGATACGCAGTATTTT
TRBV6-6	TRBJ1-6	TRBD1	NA	CASSDGTGESPLHF	TGTGCCAGCAGTGACGGGACAGGGGAGTCACCCCTCCACTTT
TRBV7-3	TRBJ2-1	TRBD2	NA	CASSLSSGAYNEQFF	TGTGCCAGCAGCTTAAGTAGCGGGGCCTACAATGAGCAGTTCTTC
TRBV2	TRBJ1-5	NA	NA	CASSERVTSNQPQHF	TGTGCCAGCAGTGAGCGGGTGACATCCAATCAGCCCCAGCATTTT
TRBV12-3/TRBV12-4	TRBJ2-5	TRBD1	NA	CASGTGLETQYF	TGTGCCAGCGGGACAGGGCTGGAGACCCAGTACTTC
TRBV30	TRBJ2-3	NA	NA	CAWSPPHGVPLYTQYF	TGTGCCTGGAGTCCCCCCCACGGAGTCCCTCTATATACGCAGTATTTT
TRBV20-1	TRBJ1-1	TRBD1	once	CSASQGVTTEAFF	TGCAGTGCTAGTCAGGGGGTGACCACTGAAGCTTTCTTT
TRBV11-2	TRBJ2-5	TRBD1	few	CASSLEWTGGETQYF	TGTGCCAGCAGCTTAGAGTGGACAGGCGGGGAGACCCAGTACTTC
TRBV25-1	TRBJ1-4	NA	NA	CASSDPRVNEKLFF	TGTGCCAGCAGTGACCCCAGGGTCAATGAAAAACTGTTTTTT
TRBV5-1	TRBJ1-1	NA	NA	CASSLGAGGRATEAFF	TGCGCCAGCAGCTTGGGCGCGGGGGGGAGGGCCACTGAAGCTTTCTTT
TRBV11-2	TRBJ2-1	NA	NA	CASSLDKGRVRNEQFF	TGTGCCAGCAGCTTAGATAAGGGCAGGGTGAGGAATGAGCAGTTCTTC
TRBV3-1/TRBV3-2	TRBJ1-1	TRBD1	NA	CASSHGQGNTEAFF	TGTGCCAGCAGCCACGGACAGGGGAACACTGAAGCTTTCTTT
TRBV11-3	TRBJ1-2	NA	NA	CASSLLGSGYTF	TGTGCCAGCAGCTTATTAGGGAGCGGCTACACCTTC
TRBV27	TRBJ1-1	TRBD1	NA	CASSSAGTGPMNTEAFF	TGTGCCAGCAGTTCCGCCGGGACAGGACCTATGAACACTGAAGCTTTCTTT
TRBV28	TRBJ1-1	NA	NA	CASSLSTGTIGRTEAFF	TGTGCCAGCAGTTTAAGTACAGGGACAATAGGACGGACTGAAGCTTTCTTT
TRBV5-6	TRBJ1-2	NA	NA	CASSQDRNYGYTF	TGTGCCAGCAGTCAGGACAGAAACTATGGCTACACCTTC
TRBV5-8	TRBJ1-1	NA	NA	CASSRRGQGGTEAFF	TGTGCCAGCAGCCGTCGGGGTCAGGGAGGCACTGAAGCTTTCTTT
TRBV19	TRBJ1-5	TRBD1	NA	CASSTGGAGQPQHF	TGTGCCAGTAGTACAGGGGGCGCGGGGCAGCCCCAGCATTTT
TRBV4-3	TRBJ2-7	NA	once	CASSQDLGSSYEQYF	TGCGCCAGCAGCCAAGATCTGGGGAGCTCCTACGAGCAGTACTTC
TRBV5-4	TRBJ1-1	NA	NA	CASKGGQNTEAFF	TGTGCCAGCAAGGGGGGGCAGAACACTGAAGCTTTCTTT
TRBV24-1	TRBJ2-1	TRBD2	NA	CATSDLAGIGTNEQFF	TGTGCCACCAGTGATTTAGCGGGAATTGGGACCAATGAGCAGTTCTTC
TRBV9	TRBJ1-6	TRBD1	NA	CASSGTGDSPLHF	TGTGCCAGCAGCGGGACAGGGGATTCACCCCTCCACTTT
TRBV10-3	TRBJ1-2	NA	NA	CAISADSNYGYTF	TGTGCCATCAGTGCGGACTCGAACTATGGCTACACCTTC
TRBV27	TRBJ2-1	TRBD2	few	CASRSSGSPYNEQFF	TGTGCCAGCAGGAGTAGCGGGAGCCCCTACAATGAGCAGTTCTTC
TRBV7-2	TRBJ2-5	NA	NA	CASSTDSRTQYF	TGTGCCAGCAGCACCGACTCGAGGACCCAGTACTTC
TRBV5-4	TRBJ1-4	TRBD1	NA	CASSLTRGLTNEKLFF	TGTGCCAGCAGCTTAACTAGGGGGCTTACTAATGAAAAACTGTTTTTT
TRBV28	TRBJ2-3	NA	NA	CASSLSSGSADTQYF	TGTGCCAGCAGTTTGTCCTCCGGGAGCGCAGATACGCAGTATTTT
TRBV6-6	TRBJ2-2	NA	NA	CASTSTSLWAGELFF	TGTGCCAGCACCTCGACTAGTCTTTGGGCCGGGGAGCTGTTTTTT
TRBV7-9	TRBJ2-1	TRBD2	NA	CASSSAPTSDYNEQFF	TGTGCCAGCAGCTCAGCCCCCACTAGCGACTACAATGAGCAGTTCTTC
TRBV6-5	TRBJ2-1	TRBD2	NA	CASSPTSGSYNEQFF	TGTGCCAGCAGTCCGACTAGCGGGAGCTACAATGAGCAGTTCTTC
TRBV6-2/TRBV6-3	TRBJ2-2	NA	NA	CASSEPRRASTGELFF	TGTGCCAGCAGCGAGCCTCGGAGGGCGAGCACCGGGGAGCTGTTTTTT
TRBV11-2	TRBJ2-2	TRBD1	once	CASRTTGANTGELFF	TGTGCCAGCAGGACAACAGGGGCGAACACCGGGGAGCTGTTTTTT
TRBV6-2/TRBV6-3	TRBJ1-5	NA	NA	CASSYGGENQPQHF	TGTGCCAGCAGTTACGGTGGAGAAAATCAGCCCCAGCATTTT